This is a list of T cell receptor beta chains from one sample in a study of monozygotic twins with cystic fibrosis. The repertoire was sequenced with immunoSEQ multiplex PCR; TCRdb's copy has only in-frame clones and lacks some. The sample carries around 26,000 clones, approximately 96% recorded once. Sequenced sample: blood. These TCRs come from a girl aged 2-15 years with cystic fibrosis. Both conserved end residues are part of each CDR3. A D gene is named only where the DNA matches it firmly. Expanded clones are given a class, and other clones once, few, many or no size at all.

d_call | j_call | v_call | clone_size | cdr3_nt | cdr3_aa
- | TRBJ2-7 | TRBV27 | once | TGTGCCAGCCGGCAGTTTAGAAGTCTCCTCGATACAGACCAACCCTACGAGCAGTACTTC | CASRQFRSLLDTDQPYEQYF
TRBD2 | TRBJ2-2 | TRBV27 | - | TGTGCCAGCAGCCCTCCTCTCCCTAGCGGGAGGGTGAACACCGGGGAGCTGTTTTTT | CASSPPLPSGRVNTGELFF
- | TRBJ2-1 | TRBV28 | - | TGTGCCAGCAGTTCGCCGACCGAGACCTACAATGAGCAGTTCTTC | CASSSPTETYNEQFF
- | TRBJ1-5 | TRBV10-3 | once | TGTGCCATCAGCAGGGACCAGCCCCAGCATTTT | CAISRDQPQHF
- | TRBJ1-1 | TRBV5-3 | - | TGTGCCAGAAGCCCGAAAGCTTTCTTT | CARSPKAFF
TRBD2 | TRBJ2-7 | TRBV10-3 | - | TGTGCCATCTCAGATCAGGGAGGGTTGGGGGAGCAGTACTTC | CAISDQGGLGEQYF
- | TRBJ1-2 | TRBV30 | - | TGTGCCTGGAGGTTGGGGGGGGCGGACTATGGCTACACCTTC | CAWRLGGADYGYTF
TRBD1 | TRBJ1-2 | TRBV28 | once | TGTGCCACCCTCCTTAGATTCCTGACAGGGCCTTCTGACTATGGCTACACCTTC | CATLLRFLTGPSDYGYTF
TRBD1 | TRBJ1-5 | TRBV5-8 | - | TGTGCCAGCAGCTTGATCGCAGGGGGGGAGCCCCAGCATTTT | CASSLIAGGEPQHF
- | TRBJ1-4 | TRBV25-1 | - | TGTGCCAGCAGTGATTACCGGGAATTGGATGAAAAACTGTTTTTT | CASSDYRELDEKLFF
TRBD1 | TRBJ2-6 | TRBV5-6 | - | TGTGCCAGCAGCTTGGACAGGGGATACTCTGGGGCCAACGTCCTGACTTTC | CASSLDRGYSGANVLTF
- | TRBJ2-1 | TRBV11-3 | - | TGTGCCAGCAGCTGGCTTCGGGGCAATGAGCAGTTCTTC | CASSWLRGNEQFF
- | TRBJ2-5 | TRBV29-1 | - | TGCAGCTGTCGAGAAGGGGAGACCCAGTACTTC | CSCREGETQYF
- | TRBJ2-1 | TRBV7-7 | once | TGTGCTAGCAGCTTATATCCCTACAATGAGCAGTTCTTC | CASSLYPYNEQFF
- | TRBJ1-5 | TRBV10-3 | - | TGTGCCATCAGTGCAGATACTAGCAATCAGCCCCAGCATTTT | CAISADTSNQPQHF
TRBD1 | TRBJ1-2 | TRBV5-6 | - | TGTGCCAGCAGCCTTAAAGGATCTACAGGGGGGCTCTATGGCTACACCTTC | CASSLKGSTGGLYGYTF
TRBD1 | TRBJ2-7 | TRBV7-9 | once | TGTGCCAGCAGCCAGACAGGGTACGAGCAGTACTTC | CASSQTGYEQYF
TRBD2 | TRBJ2-3 | TRBV19 | - | TGTGCCAGTAGTATCGGAGCGGGAAGGTACGATACGCAGTATTTT | CASSIGAGRYDTQYF
- | TRBJ1-2 | TRBV27 | - | TGTGCCAGCAGTTTTGTGGGCAGACCATTCTATGGCTACACCTTC | CASSFVGRPFYGYTF
- | TRBJ1-4 | TRBV28 | - | TGTGCCAGCAGTCCTCCTATCCTATTAGGCGAAAAACTGTTTTTT | CASSPPILLGEKLFF
- | TRBJ1-1 | TRBV5-6 | - | TGTGCCAGCAGCTTGGTATTAGGACTGGAGGACACTGAAGCTTTCTTT | CASSLVLGLEDTEAFF
TRBD1 | TRBJ1-2 | TRBV5-6 | - | TGTGCCAGCAGCTCCCCGGACAGGTTTAGATATGGCTACACCTTC | CASSSPDRFRYGYTF
TRBD2 | TRBJ2-7 | TRBV2 | - | TGTGCCAGCAGTGAAGAGGGCGGGAGTAGGTACGAGCAGTACTTC | CASSEEGGSRYEQYF
TRBD1 | TRBJ2-7 | TRBV28 | - | TGTGCCAGCAGTTCCCCCCCGGGCAGGGGGTCGGGCGAGCAGTACTTC | CASSSPPGRGSGEQYF
TRBD1 | TRBJ1-5 | TRBV7-7 | - | TGTGCCAGCAGCACCCCAAGACAGGGGGGGAATCAGCCCCAGCATTTT | CASSTPRQGGNQPQHF
- | TRBJ1-4 | TRBV28 | - | TGTGCCAGCAGACAAACCGGGGCCCCTTTTAATGAAAAACTGTTTTTT | CASRQTGAPFNEKLFF
TRBD2 | TRBJ2-3 | TRBV5-1 | once | TGCGCCAGCGCAGAGCGGGAGAGGCCAGATACGCAGTATTTT | CASAERERPDTQYF
TRBD2 | TRBJ2-3 | TRBV6-5 | - | TGTGCCAGCAGATCCAGCGGGAGGGTAGATACGCAGTATTTT | CASRSSGRVDTQYF
- | TRBJ2-1 | TRBV6-1 | - | TGTGCCAGCAGAGCTACCCTTAGCGGTCGCAATGAGCAGTTCTTC | CASRATLSGRNEQFF
TRBD2 | TRBJ2-2 | TRBV7-2 | - | TGTGCCAGCAGCCGGACTAGCGGGATACTCACCGGGGAGCTGTTTTTT | CASSRTSGILTGELFF
TRBD1 | TRBJ2-3 | TRBV5-1 | - | TGCGCCAGCAGCTTGGGGACAGGGGGTGGTACAGATACGCAGTATTTT | CASSLGTGGGTDTQYF
- | TRBJ2-3 | TRBV10-3 | - | TGTGCCATCAGTGAGGGACCTGGGGATACGCAGTATTTT | CAISEGPGDTQYF
- | TRBJ1-5 | TRBV5-4 | once | TGTGCCAGCAGCACGCACAGTCGGGGGCCTCCCAATCAGCCCCAGCATTTT | CASSTHSRGPPNQPQHF
TRBD2 | TRBJ2-7 | TRBV7-8 | - | TGTGCCAGCAGCTTAGCGCGGCTAGCGGGAGGGCCCCACGAGCAGTACTTC | CASSLARLAGGPHEQYF
- | TRBJ2-7 | TRBV30 | - | TGTGCCTGGAGTGTCGGCCCAGAGCAGTACTTC | CAWSVGPEQYF
- | TRBJ2-7 | TRBV30 | - | TGTGCCTGGAGTGTACTAGGGATCGAGCAGTACTTC | CAWSVLGIEQYF
- | TRBJ1-1 | TRBV5-1 | - | TGCGCCAGCAGGGCGACCGGGACAACGAACACTGAAGCTTTCTTT | CASRATGTTNTEAFF
- | TRBJ1-1 | TRBV6-5 | - | TGTGCCAGCAGTTACCTCGGCCCCCGGGGAGAGGCTGAAGCTTTCTTT | CASSYLGPRGEAEAFF
- | TRBJ2-5 | TRBV5-1 | - | TGCGCCAGCAGCTCGGGGCCGGGGGAGACCCAGTACTTC | CASSSGPGETQYF
- | TRBJ2-7 | TRBV5-1 | - | TGCGCCAGCAGCCCGCCTAACCCCCCTGAGGAGTACTTC | CASSPPNPPEEYF
- | TRBJ1-1 | TRBV30 | - | TGTGCCTGGAGTGTAGCCCGGCCCGGCACTGAAGCTTTCTTT | CAWSVARPGTEAFF
TRBD1 | TRBJ2-1 | TRBV4-2 | - | TGTGCCAGCAGCTCCGGAACAGGGGTCGGCAATGAGCAGTTCTTC | CASSSGTGVGNEQFF
TRBD1 | TRBJ2-7 | TRBV18 | - | TGTGCCAGCTCACCGTCGGTCGCGGGGACAGGGTCCCCAAACCCACTATACGAGCAGTACTTC | CASSPSVAGTGSPNPLYEQYF
- | TRBJ2-5 | TRBV30 | - | TGTGCCTGGAGTAAAGGATGGTCCACAGGATGGACGTACCAAGAGACCCAGTACTTC | CAWSKGWSTGWTYQETQYF
- | TRBJ1-2 | TRBV7-9 | - | TGTGCCAGCAGCTTCCGACAGCTAGGCTACACCTTC | CASSFRQLGYTF
- | TRBJ1-2 | TRBV19 | few | TGTGCCAGTAGTGCTACGGAGGGGCGCGGCTACACCTTC | CASSATEGRGYTF
- | TRBJ1-3 | TRBV6-5 | - | TGTGCCAGCACGCCGCTTGGCTCTGGAAACACCATATATTTT | CASTPLGSGNTIYF
TRBD2 | TRBJ2-7 | TRBV11-2 | - | TGTGCCAGCAGCTTAATGGGGGGGGAGCAGTACTTC | CASSLMGGEQYF
TRBD1 | TRBJ1-1 | TRBV5-1 | - | TGCGCCAGCAGCTCTACGACAGGGTACACTGAAGCTTTCTTT | CASSSTTGYTEAFF
- | TRBJ1-1 | TRBV27 | - | TGTGCCAGCCAACCCCTAACAGGGTCGGAAGCTTTCTTT | CASQPLTGSEAFF
TRBD2 | TRBJ2-3 | TRBV5-1 | - | TGCGCCAGCAGCTTGGAACCGGGACTAGCGGGGACAGATACGCAGTATTTT | CASSLEPGLAGTDTQYF
TRBD1 | TRBJ1-1 | TRBV29-1 | - | TGCAGCGTTGAAGATCCATTAGGGACAGGGGGCGCCACTGAAGCTTTCTTT | CSVEDPLGTGGATEAFF
TRBD2 | TRBJ2-1 | TRBV29-1 | - | TGCAGCGTAATGGGGCGGGAGGTGATGAATGAGCAGTTCTTC | CSVMGREVMNEQFF
- | TRBJ2-5 | TRBV9 | - | TGTGCCAGCAGCCGGGGTCCTACGGGAGAGGGGGAGACCCAGTACTTC | CASSRGPTGEGETQYF
- | TRBJ2-7 | TRBV7-9 | - | TGTGCCAGCAGCTTCGACCAGGGCCCTCTCTTCTACGAGCAGTACTTC | CASSFDQGPLFYEQYF